The rows below give T cell receptor beta chains drawn from one sample of a study of a mutant IDH1 vaccine in newly diagnosed glioma. Clones were read by immunoSEQ multiplex PCR, and TCRdb kept only the in-frame ones, dropping some. The data contain approximately 47,000 clones, 88% of them singletons. Antigen specificity for these receptors is unknown. This specimen consisted of PBMCs, obtained from a glioma patient whose treatment included an IDH1 peptide vaccine. The receptors were gathered from a woman aged 40-49 years with glioma. The CDR3 runs from the conserved cysteine through the conserved F or W. Fields, in order: D gene, J gene, V gene, CDR3 protein, CDR3 DNA. The D gene is left open where the match is weak.

D gene: NA
J gene: TRBJ2-1
V gene: TRBV19
CDR3 protein: CASSIASGYNEQFF
CDR3 DNA: TGTGCCAGTAGTATAGCGTCGGGATACAATGAGCAGTTCTTC

D gene: NA
J gene: TRBJ2-5
V gene: TRBV4-1
CDR3 protein: CASSQVVKETQYF
CDR3 DNA: TGCGCCAGCAGCCAGGTTGTGAAGGAGACCCAGTACTTC

D gene: TRBD2
J gene: TRBJ2-6
V gene: TRBV4-2
CDR3 protein: CASSQLAGILSGANVLTF
CDR3 DNA: TGTGCCAGCAGCCAGCTAGCGGGTATTCTCTCTGGGGCCAACGTCCTGACTTTC

D gene: TRBD1
J gene: TRBJ1-1
V gene: TRBV2
CDR3 protein: CASSTDRDTEAFF
CDR3 DNA: TGTGCCAGCAGTACAGACAGGGACACTGAAGCTTTCTTT

D gene: NA
J gene: TRBJ2-2
V gene: TRBV2
CDR3 protein: CASSEQAGELFF
CDR3 DNA: TGTGCCAGCAGTGAGCAGGCCGGGGAGCTGTTTTTT

D gene: NA
J gene: TRBJ2-3
V gene: TRBV6-5
CDR3 protein: CASSSRSGHSTDTQYF
CDR3 DNA: TGTGCCAGCAGTTCCCGTAGCGGACACAGCACAGATACGCAGTATTTT

D gene: NA
J gene: TRBJ2-5
V gene: TRBV29-1
CDR3 protein: CSVSNAPDRETQYF
CDR3 DNA: TGCAGCGTTTCAAATGCCCCCGACCGAGAGACCCAGTACTTC

D gene: TRBD1
J gene: TRBJ1-5
V gene: TRBV5-6
CDR3 protein: CASSLAGGGSNQPQHF
CDR3 DNA: TGTGCCAGCAGCTTGGCAGGGGGAGGAAGCAATCAGCCCCAGCATTTT

D gene: TRBD1
J gene: TRBJ2-7
V gene: TRBV4-3
CDR3 protein: CASSQDERGRGYEQYF
CDR3 DNA: TGCGCCAGCAGCCAAGATGAGAGGGGGCGAGGCTACGAGCAGTACTTC

D gene: NA
J gene: TRBJ2-2
V gene: TRBV19
CDR3 protein: CASSIGGSGMNTGELFF
CDR3 DNA: TGTGCCAGTAGTATCGGGGGATCCGGGATGAACACCGGGGAGCTGTTTTTT

D gene: NA
J gene: TRBJ2-2
V gene: TRBV11-3
CDR3 protein: CASSPGGGELFF
CDR3 DNA: TGTGCCAGCAGCCCCGGTGGGGGGGAGCTGTTTTTT